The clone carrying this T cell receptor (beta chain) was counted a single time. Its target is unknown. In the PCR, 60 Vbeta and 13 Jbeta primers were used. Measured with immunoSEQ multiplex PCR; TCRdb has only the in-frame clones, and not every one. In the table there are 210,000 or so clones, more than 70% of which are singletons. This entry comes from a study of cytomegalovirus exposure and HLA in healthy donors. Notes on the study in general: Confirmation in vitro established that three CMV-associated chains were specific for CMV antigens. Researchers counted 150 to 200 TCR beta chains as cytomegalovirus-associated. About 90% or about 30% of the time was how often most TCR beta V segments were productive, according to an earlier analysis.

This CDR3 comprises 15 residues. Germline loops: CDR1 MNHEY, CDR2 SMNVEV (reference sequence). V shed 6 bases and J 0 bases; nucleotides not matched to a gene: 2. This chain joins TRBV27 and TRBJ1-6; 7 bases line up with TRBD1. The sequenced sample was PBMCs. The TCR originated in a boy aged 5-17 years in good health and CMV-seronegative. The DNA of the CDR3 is TGTGCCAGCAGGGACAGGAGCTCCTATAATTCACCCCTCCACTTT. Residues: CASRDRSSYNSPLHF.